Sequencing of this TCR beta chain was carried out in a study of blood T cell repertoires in COVID-19. At the level of the study: PBMCs, B-cell-depleted T cells, or T cells provided the cDNA or gDNA that made up the material.

Per germline, CDR1 ENHRY and CDR2 SYGVKD. The CDR3 extends over 14 amino acids. The V gene lost 0 bases and the J gene lost 2 bases, with 4 bases spanning the gap. In the original analysis: Quantification of nucleated cells was approximated via reference gene primer amplification. Here immunoSEQ multiplex PCR was the method, and the copy in TCRdb shows in-frame clones only, minus some. The DNA was the basis for D and trimming; V, J and clone size are from that table. Among hundreds of thousands of clones listed, approximately 82% were seen once. Sample: peripheral blood. The TCR was taken from a woman between 65 and 79 years old with active or convalescent COVID-19. The V and J genes are TRBV10-3 and TRBJ1-4, with unresolved D. The CDR3 nucleotides read TGTGCCATCAGTGAGTCGGGCACTAATGAAAAACTGTTTTTT. It specifies CAISESGTNEKLFF.